Presented here are 5 T cell receptor beta chains from one specimen sequenced in a study of blood T cell repertoires in COVID-19. Clones were read by immunoSEQ multiplex PCR, and TCRdb kept only the in-frame ones, dropping some. The table shows a few hundred thousand clones, with roughly 90% occurring only once. The sequenced material came from PBMCs or T cells enriched from blood (not recorded which). These receptors all stem from a woman between 45 and 65 years old who had been exposed to COVID-19.

The chain joins TRBV11-1 to TRBJ2-7; TRBD1 might be the D (7 bases). This CDR3 is built from 13 residues. Germline V CDR1 and CDR2: SGHAT, FQDESV (reference sequence). V shed 3 bases and J shed 4 bases, with 10 bases lying between them. CDR3 sequence: CASSFGGQYEQYF. The CDR3 DNA sequence: TGTGCCAGCAGCTTCGGGGGACAGTACGAGCAGTACTTC.

The chain combines TRBV6-5 with TRBJ2-1; D is possibly TRBD1 (5 bases). The CDR3 runs 15 residues. CDR1 MNHEY and CDR2 SVGAGI come from the germline V gene. Trimming pared 6 bases from V and 6 bases from J, leaving 18 bases between. The DNA of the CDR3 is TGTGCCAGCAGGGGGCTGGCAGGGCTTAGCAATGAGCAGTTCTTC. Translation gives CASRGLAGLSNEQFF.

The rearrangement links TRBV4-1 to TRBJ2-2; weak D call: TRBD1 (9 bases). Per germline, CDR1 MGHRA and CDR2 YSYEKL. This CDR3 contains 22 residues. With 3 bases removed from V and 6 bases from J, the gap between germline ends came to 35 bases. For the CDR3, the DNA is TGCGCCAGCAGCCACCCAGGCGGGGACAGGGAACCCCAGGGACTAGGGGCCGGGGAGCTGTTTTTT. Protein: CASSHPGGDREPQGLGAGELFF.

This clone was detected once. The chain links TRBV19 to TRBJ1-4; 8 nucleotides line up with TRBD1. V shed 5 bases, J shed 8 bases, and the junction held 10 bases outside the gene matches. The CDR3 runs 15 residues. Looked up from germline, CDR1 is LNHDA and CDR2 is SQIVND (reference sequence). CDR3 coding DNA: TGTGCCAGTAGTCCTGGGGGACAGGAAAAAGAAAAACTGTTTTTT. Translation gives CASSPGGQEKEKLFF. The full variable domain, in which reference TRBV19 and TRBJ1-4 provide the parts outside the CDR3, is DGGITQSPKYLFRKEGQNVTLSCEQNLNHDAMYWYRQDPGQGLRLIYYSQIVNDFQKGDIAEGYSVSREKKESFPLTVTSAQKNPTAFYLCASSPGGQEKEKLFFGSGTQLSVL.

A single count supports this clone. The V gene is TRBV5-1, the J gene TRBJ1-3; TRBD1 matches 11 bases. Unmatched junction bases numbered 7, after V lost 4 bases and J lost 4 bases. The germline V gene has CDR1 SGHRS and CDR2 YFSETQ. The CDR3 length is 16 residues. DNA of the CDR3: TGCGCCAGCAGCAGGGCGGACAGGGGGCTAGGAAACACCATATATTTT. It specifies CASSRADRGLGNTIYF.